This T cell receptor beta chain was found in a study of blood T cell repertoires in COVID-19. About the study: From the United States, Italy and Spain came samples of acute and convalescent COVID-19. T cells, B-cell-depleted T cells, or PBMCs provided the cDNA or gDNA that served as material.

Sequenced by immunoSEQ multiplex PCR; TCRdb stores in-frame clones only, minus some. The repertoire holds 70,000 to 100,000 clones, with 88% as singletons. The TCR was taken from a woman of 80 years or more with active COVID-19. Sequencing was carried out using peripheral blood.

The CDR3 spells CATLRSDNEQFF. The CDR3 DNA follows: TGCGCCACTTTGCGGTCTGATAATGAGCAGTTCTTC. The chain carries TRBV10-2 and TRBJ2-1; D call uncertain. Germline CDR1 and CDR2: WSHSY and SAAADI. V was pared by 10 bases and J by 7 bases, with 14 bases between. The length of the CDR3 is 12 residues.